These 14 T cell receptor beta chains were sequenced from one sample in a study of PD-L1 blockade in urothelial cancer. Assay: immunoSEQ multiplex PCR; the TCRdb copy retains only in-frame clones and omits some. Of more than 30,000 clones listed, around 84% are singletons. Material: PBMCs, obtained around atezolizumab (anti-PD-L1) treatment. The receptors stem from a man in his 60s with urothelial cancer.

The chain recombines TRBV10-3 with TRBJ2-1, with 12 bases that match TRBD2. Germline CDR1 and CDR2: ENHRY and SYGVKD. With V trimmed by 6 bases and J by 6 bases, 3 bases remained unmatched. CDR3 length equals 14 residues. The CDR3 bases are TGTGCCATCAGGGGACTAGCGGGTCCCAATGAGCAGTTCTTC. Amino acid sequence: CAIRGLAGPNEQFF.

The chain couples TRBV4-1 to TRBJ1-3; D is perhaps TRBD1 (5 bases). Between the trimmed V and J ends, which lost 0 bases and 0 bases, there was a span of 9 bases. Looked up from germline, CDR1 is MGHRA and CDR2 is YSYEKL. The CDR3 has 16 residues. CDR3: CASSQEGASSGNTIYF. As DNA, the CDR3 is TGCGCCAGCAGCCAAGAAGGGGCCTCCTCTGGAAACACCATATATTTT.

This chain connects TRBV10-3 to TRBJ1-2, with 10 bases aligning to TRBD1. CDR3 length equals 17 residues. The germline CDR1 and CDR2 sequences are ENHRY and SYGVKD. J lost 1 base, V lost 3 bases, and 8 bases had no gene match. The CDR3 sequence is CAISDLGQGDLNYGYTF. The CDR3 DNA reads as TGTGCCATCAGTGACCTCGGACAGGGGGACCTTAACTATGGCTACACCTTC.

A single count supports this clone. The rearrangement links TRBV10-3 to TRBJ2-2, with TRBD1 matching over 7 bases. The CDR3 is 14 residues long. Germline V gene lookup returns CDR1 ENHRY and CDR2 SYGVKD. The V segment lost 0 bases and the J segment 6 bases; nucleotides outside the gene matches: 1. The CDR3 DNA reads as TGTGCCATCAGTGAGTCTACAGGGGCCGGGGAGCTGTTTTTT. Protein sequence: CAISESTGAGELFF.

The CDR3 is CASSRLAGLYEQYF. DNA of the CDR3: TGTGCCAGCTCACGGCTAGCGGGACTCTACGAGCAGTACTTC. The chain couples TRBV18 to TRBJ2-7; TRBD2 matches 9 bases. The J segment lost 3 bases and the V segment lost 4 bases, leaving 4 bases of the junction unmatched. The CDR3 consists of 14 residues. Germline CDR1 reads KGHSH; CDR2 reads LQKENI.

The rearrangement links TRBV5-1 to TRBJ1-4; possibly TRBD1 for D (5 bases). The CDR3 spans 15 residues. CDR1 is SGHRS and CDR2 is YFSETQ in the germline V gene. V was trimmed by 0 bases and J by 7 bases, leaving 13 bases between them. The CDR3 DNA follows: TGCGCCAGCAGCTTGGAAGGCAGGGAAGGTGAAAAACTGTTTTTT. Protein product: CASSLEGREGEKLFF.

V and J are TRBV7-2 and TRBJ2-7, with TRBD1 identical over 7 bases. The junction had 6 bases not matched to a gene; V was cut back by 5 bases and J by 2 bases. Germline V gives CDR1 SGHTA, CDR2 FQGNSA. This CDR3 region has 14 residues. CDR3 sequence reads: CASSPRDRTYEQYF. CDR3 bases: TGTGCCAGCAGCCCCCGGGACAGAACCTACGAGCAGTACTTC.

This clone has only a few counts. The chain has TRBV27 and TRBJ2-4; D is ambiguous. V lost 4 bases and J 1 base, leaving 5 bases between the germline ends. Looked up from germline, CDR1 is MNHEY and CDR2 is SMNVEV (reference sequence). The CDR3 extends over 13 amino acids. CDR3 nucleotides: TGTGCCAGCAGTTATTCGGCCAAAAACATTCAGTACTTC. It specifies CASSYSAKNIQYF.

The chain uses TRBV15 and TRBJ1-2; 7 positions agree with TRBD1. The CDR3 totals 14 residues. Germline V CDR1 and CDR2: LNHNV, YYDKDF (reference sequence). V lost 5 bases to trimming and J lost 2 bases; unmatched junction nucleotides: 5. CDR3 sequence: CATSWDRTNYGYTF. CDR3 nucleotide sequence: TGTGCCACCAGCTGGGACAGAACCAACTATGGCTACACCTTC.

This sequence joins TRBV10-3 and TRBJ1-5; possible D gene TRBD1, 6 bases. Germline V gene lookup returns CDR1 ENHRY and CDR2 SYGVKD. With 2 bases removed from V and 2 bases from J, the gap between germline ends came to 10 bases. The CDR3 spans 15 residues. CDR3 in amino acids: CAISEGGKGNQPQHF. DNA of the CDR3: TGTGCCATCAGTGAGGGGGGCAAGGGCAATCAGCCCCAGCATTTT.

The CDR3 DNA follows: TGTGCCTGGAGGCGGGGTAGCGGGGGGCTAGGGGACAATGAGCAGTTCTTC. Protein: CAWRRGSGGLGDNEQFF. The gene calls are TRBV30 and TRBJ2-1; 10 positions match TRBD2. This CDR3 comprises 17 residues. CDR1 is GTSNPN and CDR2 is SVGIG in the germline V gene (reference sequence). J was trimmed by 5 bases and V by 3 bases; bases with no gene match: 13.

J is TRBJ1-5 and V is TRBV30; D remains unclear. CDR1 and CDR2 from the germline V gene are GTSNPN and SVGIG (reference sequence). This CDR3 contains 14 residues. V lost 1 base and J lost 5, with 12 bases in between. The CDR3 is CAWSAGSLDQPQHF. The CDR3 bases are TGTGCCTGGAGTGCCGGGAGTCTAGATCAGCCCCAGCATTTT.

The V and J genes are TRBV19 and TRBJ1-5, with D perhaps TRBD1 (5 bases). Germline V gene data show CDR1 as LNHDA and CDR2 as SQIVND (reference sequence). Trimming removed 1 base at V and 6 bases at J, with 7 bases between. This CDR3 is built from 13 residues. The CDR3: CASSIGGVQPQHF. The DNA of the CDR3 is TGTGCCAGTAGTATAGGGGGCGTTCAGCCCCAGCATTTT.

The CDR3 bases are TGTGCCAGCAGTGAAAACAGGGACGAGCAGTACTTC. Translated, it gives CASSENRDEQYF. The chain carries TRBV6-1 and TRBJ2-7; D might be TRBD1 (6 bases). Germline loops: CDR1 MNHNS, CDR2 SASEGT. Trimming shortened V by 2 bases and J by 5 bases, and 7 bases separated the two germline ends. There are 12 residues in the CDR3.